This T cell receptor beta chain was captured by sequencing in a study of PD-1 blockade in classical Hodgkin lymphoma. Study-wide context: The patients were dosed with nivolumab 3 mg/kg, infused intravenously every 2 weeks.

This clone showed up just once. Brentuximab vedotin exposure varied, and every patient relapsed after autologous stem cell transplantation. This CDR3 spans 13 amino acids. After removal of 7 bases from V and 5 bases from J, the junction contained 6 bases not matched to a gene. The germline V gene has CDR1 SQVTM and CDR2 ANQGSEA. Profiling relied on immunoSEQ multiplex PCR, and the TCRdb table lists in-frame clones only, not all of them. The sample holds 55,000 to 60,000 clones, 85% to 95% seen once. This sequence was found in a human donor with classical Hodgkin lymphoma. The sample here was peripheral blood mononuclear cells (PBMCs), taken before the second cycle of nivolumab. The V gene is TRBV29-1, the J gene TRBJ2-1; 9 bases map to TRBD1. The CDR3: CSGQGGTHNEQFF. In DNA form, the CDR3 reads TGCAGCGGACAGGGGGGGACACACAATGAGCAGTTCTTC.